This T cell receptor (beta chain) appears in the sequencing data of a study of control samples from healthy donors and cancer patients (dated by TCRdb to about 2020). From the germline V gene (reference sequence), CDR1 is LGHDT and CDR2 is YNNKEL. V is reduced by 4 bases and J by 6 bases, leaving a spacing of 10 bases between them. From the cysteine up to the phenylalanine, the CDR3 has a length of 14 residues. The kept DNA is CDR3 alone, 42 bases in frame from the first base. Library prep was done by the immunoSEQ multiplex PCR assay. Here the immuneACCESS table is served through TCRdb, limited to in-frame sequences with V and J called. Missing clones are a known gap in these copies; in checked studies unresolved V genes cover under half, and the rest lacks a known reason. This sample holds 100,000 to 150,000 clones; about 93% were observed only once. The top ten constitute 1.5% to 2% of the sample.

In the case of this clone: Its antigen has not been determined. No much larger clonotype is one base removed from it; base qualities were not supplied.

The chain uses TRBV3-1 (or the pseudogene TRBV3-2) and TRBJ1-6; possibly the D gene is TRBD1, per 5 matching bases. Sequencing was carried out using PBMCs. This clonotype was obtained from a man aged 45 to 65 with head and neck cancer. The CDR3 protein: CASSRGGRNSPLHF. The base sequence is TGTGCCAGCAGCCGCGGGGGTCGTAATTCACCCCTCCACTTT.